The clone carrying this TCR beta chain was counted many times. Its antigen is not identified. Genomic DNA was employed as the template in profiling TCR beta VDJ and CDR3. TCRdb analysed the reads with MiXCR anew, one entry per CDR3 protein. The sample includes just over 400,000 distinct CDR3 sequences, 65% to 80% of them seen just once. The V and J ends lost 3 bases and 8 bases respectively, with 10 bases between them. CDR3 length equals 12 residues. The V gene's germline CDR1 is SGHTA and CDR2 FQGNSA. This sample was taken from a study of CD8+CD57+ T cells in acquired aplastic anemia. Looking at the study overall: An average of roughly 3.2 ug of DNA was obtained from sorted CD4+ and CD8+ cells.

Whole-study results and caveats: Comparison of patients with controls identified about 27 shared CD8+ CDR3 sequences.

The chain joins TRBV7-2 to TRBJ1-2; D is uncertain. This sequence originates from a human donor in good health, serving as a control. The sequenced material came from sorted CD4+, CD8+, or CD8+CD57+ T cells (not recorded which) from PBMCs. CDR3 in amino acids: CASSFQERGYTF. CDR3 bases: TGTGCCAGCAGCTTCCAGGAGAGGGGCTACACCTTC.